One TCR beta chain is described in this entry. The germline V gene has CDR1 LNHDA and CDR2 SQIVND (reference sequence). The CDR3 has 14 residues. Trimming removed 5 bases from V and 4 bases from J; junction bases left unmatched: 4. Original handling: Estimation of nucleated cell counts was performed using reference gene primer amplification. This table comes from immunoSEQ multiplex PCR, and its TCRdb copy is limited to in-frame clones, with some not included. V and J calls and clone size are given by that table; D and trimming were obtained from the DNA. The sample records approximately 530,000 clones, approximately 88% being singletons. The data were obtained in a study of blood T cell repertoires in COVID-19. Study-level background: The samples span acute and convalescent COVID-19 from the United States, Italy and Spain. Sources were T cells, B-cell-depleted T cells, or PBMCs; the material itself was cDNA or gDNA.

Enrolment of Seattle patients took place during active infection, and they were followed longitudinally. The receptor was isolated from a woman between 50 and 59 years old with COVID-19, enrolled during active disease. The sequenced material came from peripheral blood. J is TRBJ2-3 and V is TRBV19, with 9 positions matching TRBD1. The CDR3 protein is CASSEGTGSDTQYF. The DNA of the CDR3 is TGTGCCAGTAGTGAAGGGACAGGGTCAGATACGCAGTATTTT.